The 15 T cell receptor beta chains reported below all come from one sample, sequenced in a study of cytomegalovirus exposure and HLA in healthy donors. 13 Jbeta primers and 60 Vbeta primers were used for the PCR. The table came from immunoSEQ multiplex PCR; TCRdb's copy has only in-frame clones and leaves some out. The sample lists fewer than 140,000 clones, 75% to 85% occurring once. Sequencing input: PBMCs. The origin of the receptors is a man aged 45-60 years in good health and CMV-seronegative.

This rearrangement joins TRBV6-6 to TRBJ2-7; D gene uncertain. CDR1 and CDR2 from the germline V gene are MNHNY and SVGAGI (reference sequence). V was shortened by 2 bases and J by 3 bases, with 2 bases between the two germline ends. The CDR3 has 11 amino acids. The CDR3 DNA follows: TGTGCCAGCAGTTACCACTACGAGCAGTACTTC. Its protein product is CASSYHYEQYF.

The chain has TRBV28 and TRBJ2-1; no firm D call. V lost 7 bases and J 4 bases, leaving 5 bases between the germline ends. CDR1 and CDR2 from the germline V gene are MDHEN and SYDVKM. The CDR3 loop spans 11 amino acids. The CDR3 DNA is TGTGCCAGCATCAGATACAATGAGCAGTTCTTC. Translating it yields CASIRYNEQFF.

The sample holds one count of this clone. The genes are TRBV5-6 and TRBJ2-7, with TRBD1 matching 9 bases. The V gene end was trimmed by 3 bases and the J gene end by 4 bases; junction bases not matched to a gene: 5. The CDR3 has 14 residues. Germline CDR1 and CDR2: SGHDT and YYEEEE. CDR3 sequence (DNA): TGTGCCAGCAGCTCGGGGACAGGGATTTACGAGCAGTACTTC. Translation: CASSSGTGIYEQYF.

The rearrangement joins TRBV2 to TRBJ1-2; the D gene is possibly TRBD1 (6 bases). The CDR3 consists of 12 residues. Germline CDR1 SNHLY, CDR2 FYNNEI. V lost 6 bases and J lost 5, with 10 bases in between. The CDR3, as DNA: TGTGCCAGCAGCCCCGACAGGTATGGCTACACCTTC. This sequence encodes CASSPDRYGYTF.

This clone was picked up a small number of times. The gene calls are TRBV4-2 and TRBJ2-4; weak D call: TRBD1 (6 bases). The V gene lost 1 base and the J gene lost 5 bases, with 15 bases spanning the gap. Germline-derived CDR1 and CDR2 are LGHNA and YNFKEQ. The CDR3 is 16 amino acids. The CDR3 DNA reads as TGTGCCAGCAGCCAAGCCGGTGGAGCAGGGGAAAACATTCAGTACTTC. This translates into CASSQAGGAGENIQYF.

The rearrangement uses TRBV20-1 and TRBJ2-7, with D unclear. The V end lost 4 bases, the J end lost 6 bases, and 10 bases lay between the germline ends. In germline, CDR1 is DFQATT, CDR2 SNEGSKA (reference sequence). The length of the CDR3 is 11 residues. CDR3 DNA sequence: TGCAGTGCTACACTTGATAGCGAGCAGTACTTC. Its translation: CSATLDSEQYF.

V is TRBV11-1 and J is TRBJ1-6; D is undetermined. CDR3 size: 15 residues. Germline V CDR1 and CDR2: SGHAT, FQDESV (reference sequence). Trimming cost V 8 bases and J 4 bases, with 15 bases left between them. The CDR3 protein is CASGRTAVYNSPLHF. CDR3 nucleotide sequence: TGTGCCAGCGGGAGGACCGCCGTTTATAATTCACCCCTCCACTTT.

The rearrangement uses TRBV7-2 and TRBJ1-4; D not certain. The CDR3 runs to 15 residues. Trimming removed 5 bases at V and 0 bases at J, with 10 bases between. Germline V gives CDR1 SGHTA, CDR2 FQGNSA. In nucleotides, the CDR3 is TGTGCCAGCAGCCTCAGGCTTTCAACTAATGAAAAACTGTTTTTT. Its protein product is CASSLRLSTNEKLFF.

CDR3 coding DNA: TGTGCCAGTAGTAAGCTAGCGATCAGTGAGACCCAGTACTTC. Its translation: CASSKLAISETQYF. The V gene is TRBV19, the J gene TRBJ2-5; tentatively, D is TRBD2 (6 bases). Germline-derived CDR1 and CDR2 are LNHDA and SQIVND (reference sequence). The CDR3 has 14 residues. V was trimmed by 4 bases and J by 5 bases, leaving 14 bases between them.

This chain uses TRBV29-1 with TRBJ1-1, with TRBD1 identical over 10 bases. Germline loops: CDR1 SQVTM, CDR2 ANQGSEA. With 4 bases clipped from V and 6 bases from J, the junction kept 5 bases outside the gene matches. The CDR3 length is 13 residues. The CDR3 reads CSVAGQGISEAFF. The CDR3 nucleotides read TGCAGCGTTGCGGGACAGGGGATATCTGAAGCTTTCTTT.

The V and J genes are TRBV5-8 and TRBJ2-7; 7 bases map to TRBD1. Germline CDR1 SGHTS, CDR2 YDEGEE. After removal of 3 bases from V and 4 bases from J, the junction contained 13 bases not matched to a gene. The length of the CDR3 is 16 residues. CDR3 residues: CASSSGTASLLYEQYF. CDR3 nucleotide sequence: TGTGCCAGCAGCTCTGGGACAGCCAGTTTATTGTACGAGCAGTACTTC.

This chain joins TRBV4-1 and TRBJ1-3; the D is unclear. Germline-derived CDR1 and CDR2 are MGHRA and YSYEKL. The V gene lost 0 bases and the J gene lost 2 bases, with 8 bases spanning the gap. CDR3 length: 15 amino acids. In nucleotides, the CDR3 is TGCGCCAGCAGCCAAGATCTCGTTCCTGGAAACACCATATATTTT. Translation gives CASSQDLVPGNTIYF.

A remark on this clone: Compared with germline, one end of the junction differs, possibly owing to a read error. The chain has TRBV7-9 and TRBJ2-1; weak D call: TRBD2 (6 bases). The CDR3 runs 13 residues. Germline values: CDR1 SEHNR, CDR2 FQNEAQ (reference sequence). DNA of the CDR3: TGTTCCAGCAAACGGGAGATGGAGGATGAGCAGTTCTTC. Its protein product is CSSKREMEDEQFF.

This clone came up a few times. The chain recombines TRBV6-6 with TRBJ1-3; weak D call: TRBD1 (5 bases). CDR3 length: 16 amino acids. Germline V gives CDR1 MNHNY, CDR2 SVGAGI (reference sequence). V gave up 1 base and J gave up 4 bases, with 14 bases separating them. The CDR3 loop is CASSYYSGLGGNTIYF. The CDR3 nucleotides read TGTGCCAGCAGTTACTATTCAGGGTTGGGGGGAAACACCATATATTTT.

The gene calls are TRBV6-6 and TRBJ2-5, with TRBD1 matching over 7 bases. J was trimmed by 2 bases and V by 5 bases; bases with no gene match: 5. Germline assignment: CDR1 MNHNY and CDR2 SVGAGI (reference sequence). There are 14 residues in the CDR3. The CDR3 sequence is CASSRTGRQETQYF. The CDR3 nucleotides read TGTGCCAGCAGTCGGACAGGCCGACAAGAGACCCAGTACTTC.